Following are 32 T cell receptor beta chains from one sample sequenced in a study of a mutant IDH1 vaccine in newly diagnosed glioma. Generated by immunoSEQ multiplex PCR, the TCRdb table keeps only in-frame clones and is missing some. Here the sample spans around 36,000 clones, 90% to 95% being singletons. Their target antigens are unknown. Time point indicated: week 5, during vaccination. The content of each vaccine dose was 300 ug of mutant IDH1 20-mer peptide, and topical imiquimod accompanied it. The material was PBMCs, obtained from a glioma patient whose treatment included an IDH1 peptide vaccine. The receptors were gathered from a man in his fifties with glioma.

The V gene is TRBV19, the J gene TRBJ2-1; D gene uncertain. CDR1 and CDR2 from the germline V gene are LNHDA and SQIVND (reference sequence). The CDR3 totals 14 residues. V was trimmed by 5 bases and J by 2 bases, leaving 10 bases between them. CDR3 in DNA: TGTGCCAGTAGTCCCAGCGCAACCTACAATGAGCAGTTCTTC. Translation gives CASSPSATYNEQFF.

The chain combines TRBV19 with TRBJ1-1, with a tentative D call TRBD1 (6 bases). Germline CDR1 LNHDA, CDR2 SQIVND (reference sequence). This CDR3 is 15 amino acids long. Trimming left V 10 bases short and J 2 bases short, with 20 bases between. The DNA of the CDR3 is TGTGCCACCACTAAGGGGGGTTGGGGTAACACTGAAGCTTTCTTT. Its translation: CATTKGGWGNTEAFF.

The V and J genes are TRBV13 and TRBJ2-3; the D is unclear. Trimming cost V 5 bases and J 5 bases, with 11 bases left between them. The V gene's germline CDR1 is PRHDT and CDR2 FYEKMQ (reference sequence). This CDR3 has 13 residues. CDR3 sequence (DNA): TGTGCCAGCAGCGCCAACCATGGAGATACGCAGTATTTT. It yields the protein CASSANHGDTQYF.

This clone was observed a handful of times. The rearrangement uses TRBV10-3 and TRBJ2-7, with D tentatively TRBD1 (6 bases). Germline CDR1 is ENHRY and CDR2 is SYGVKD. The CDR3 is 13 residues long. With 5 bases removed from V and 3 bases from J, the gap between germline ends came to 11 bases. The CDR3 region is CAISSTGNYEQYF. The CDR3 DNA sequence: TGTGCCATCAGTTCCACAGGGAACTACGAGCAGTACTTC.

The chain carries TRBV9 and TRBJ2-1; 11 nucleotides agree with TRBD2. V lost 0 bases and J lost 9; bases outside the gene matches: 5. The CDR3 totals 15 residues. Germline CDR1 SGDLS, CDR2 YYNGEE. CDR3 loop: CASSVETSGVGEQFF. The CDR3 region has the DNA TGTGCCAGCAGCGTAGAGACTAGCGGGGTTGGTGAGCAGTTCTTC.

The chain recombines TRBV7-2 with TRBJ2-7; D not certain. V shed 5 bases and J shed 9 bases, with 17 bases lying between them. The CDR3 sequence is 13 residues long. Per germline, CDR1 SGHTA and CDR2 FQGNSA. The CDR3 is CASSPIVASPQYF. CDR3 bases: TGTGCCAGCAGCCCCATAGTTGCCAGCCCGCAGTACTTC.

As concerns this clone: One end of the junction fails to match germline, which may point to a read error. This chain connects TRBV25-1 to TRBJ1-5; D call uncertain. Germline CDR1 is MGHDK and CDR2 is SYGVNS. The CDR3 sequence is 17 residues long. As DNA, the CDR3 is TGTGCTAGCAGCACATGTGGGAATTTAGGTAGCAATCAGCCCCAGCATTTT. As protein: CASSTCGNLGSNQPQHF.

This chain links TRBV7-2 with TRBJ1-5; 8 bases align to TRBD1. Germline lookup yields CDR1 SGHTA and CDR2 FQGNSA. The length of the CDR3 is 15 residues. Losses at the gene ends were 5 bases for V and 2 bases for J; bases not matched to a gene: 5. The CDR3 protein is CASSEDRARNQPQHF. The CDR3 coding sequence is TGTGCCAGCAGCGAGGACAGGGCGCGCAATCAGCCCCAGCATTTT.

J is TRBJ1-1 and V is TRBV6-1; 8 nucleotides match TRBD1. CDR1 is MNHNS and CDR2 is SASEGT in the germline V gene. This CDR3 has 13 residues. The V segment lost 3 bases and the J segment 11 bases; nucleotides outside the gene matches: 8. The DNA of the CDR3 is TGTGCCAGCAGTGAGGACAGGGAGGTGTTGGCTTTCTTT. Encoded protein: CASSEDREVLAFF.

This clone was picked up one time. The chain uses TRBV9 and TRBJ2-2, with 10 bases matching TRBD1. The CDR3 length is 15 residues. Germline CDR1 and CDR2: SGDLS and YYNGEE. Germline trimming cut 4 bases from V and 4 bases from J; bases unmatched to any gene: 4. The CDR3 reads CASSPRTGGTGELFF. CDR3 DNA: TGTGCCAGCAGCCCACGGACAGGGGGCACCGGGGAGCTGTTTTTT.

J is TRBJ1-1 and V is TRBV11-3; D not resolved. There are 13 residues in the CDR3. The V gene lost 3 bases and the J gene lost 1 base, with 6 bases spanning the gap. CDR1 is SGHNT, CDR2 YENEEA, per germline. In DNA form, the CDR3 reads TGTGCCAGCAGCTTTTACAAGAACACTGAAGCTTTCTTT. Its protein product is CASSFYKNTEAFF.

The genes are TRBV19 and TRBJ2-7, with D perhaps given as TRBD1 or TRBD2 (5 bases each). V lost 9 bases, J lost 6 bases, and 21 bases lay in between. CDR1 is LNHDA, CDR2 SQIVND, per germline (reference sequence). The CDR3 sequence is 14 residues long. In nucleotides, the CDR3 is TGTGCCAGAACTCCCGGGACCGCCTGGGTCGAGCAGTACTTC. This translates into CARTPGTAWVEQYF. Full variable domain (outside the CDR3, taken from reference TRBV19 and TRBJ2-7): DGGITQSPKYLFRKEGQNVTLSCEQNLNHDAMYWYRQDPGQGLRLIYYSQIVNDFQKGDIAEGYSVSREKKESFPLTVTSAQKNPTAFYLCARTPGTAWVEQYFGPGTRLTVT.

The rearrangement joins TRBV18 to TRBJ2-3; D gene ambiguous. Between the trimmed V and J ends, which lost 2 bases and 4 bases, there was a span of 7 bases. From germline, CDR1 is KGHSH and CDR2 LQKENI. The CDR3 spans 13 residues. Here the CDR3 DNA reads TGTGCCAGCTCACCAAATGCCCCAGATACGCAGTATTTT. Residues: CASSPNAPDTQYF.

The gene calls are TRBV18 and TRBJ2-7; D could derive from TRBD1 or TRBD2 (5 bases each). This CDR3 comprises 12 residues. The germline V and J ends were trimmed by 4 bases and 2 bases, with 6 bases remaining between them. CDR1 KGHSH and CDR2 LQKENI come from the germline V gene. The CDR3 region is CASSRDPYEQYF. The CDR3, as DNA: TGTGCCAGCTCACGGGACCCCTACGAGCAGTACTTC.

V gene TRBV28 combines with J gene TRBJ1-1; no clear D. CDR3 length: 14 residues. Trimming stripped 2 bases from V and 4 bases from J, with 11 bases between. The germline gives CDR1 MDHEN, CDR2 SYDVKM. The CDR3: CASSLTVAGTEAFF. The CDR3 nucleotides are TGTGCCAGCAGTTTAACGGTCGCAGGCACTGAAGCTTTCTTT.

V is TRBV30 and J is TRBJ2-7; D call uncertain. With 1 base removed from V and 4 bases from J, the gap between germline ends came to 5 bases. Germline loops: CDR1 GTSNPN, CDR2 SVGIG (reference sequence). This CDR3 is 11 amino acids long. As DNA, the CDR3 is TGTGCCTGGAGTGCCTCTTACGAGCAGTACTTC. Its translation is CAWSASYEQYF.

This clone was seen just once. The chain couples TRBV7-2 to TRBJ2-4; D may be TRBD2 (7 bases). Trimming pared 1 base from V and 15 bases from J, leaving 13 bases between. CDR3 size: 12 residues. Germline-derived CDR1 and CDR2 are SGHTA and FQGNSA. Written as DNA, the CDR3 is TGTGCCAGCAGCTTAGGGGGGGGGCCGGCGTACTTC. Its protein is CASSLGGGPAYF.

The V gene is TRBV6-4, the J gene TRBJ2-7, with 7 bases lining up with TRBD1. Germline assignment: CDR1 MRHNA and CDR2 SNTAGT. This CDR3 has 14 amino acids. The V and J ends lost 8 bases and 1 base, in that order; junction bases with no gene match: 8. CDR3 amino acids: CASERRGCSYEQYF. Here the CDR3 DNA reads TGTGCCAGCGAACGCAGGGGGTGTTCCTACGAGCAGTACTTC.

The CDR3 nucleotides are TGTGCCTCCCTGATGAACACCGGGGAGCTGTTTTTT. Protein: CASLMNTGELFF. The genes are TRBV28 and TRBJ2-2; D ambiguous. The germline CDR1 and CDR2 sequences are MDHEN and SYDVKM. V was shortened by 11 bases and J by 1 base, with 8 bases between the two germline ends. The CDR3 runs 12 residues.

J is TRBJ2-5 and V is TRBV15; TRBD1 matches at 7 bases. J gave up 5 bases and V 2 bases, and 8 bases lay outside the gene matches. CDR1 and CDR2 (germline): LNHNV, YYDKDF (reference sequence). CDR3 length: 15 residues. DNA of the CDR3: TGTGCCACCAGCAGATGGGACAGCCTGCGGGAGACCCAGTACTTC. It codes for CATSRWDSLRETQYF.

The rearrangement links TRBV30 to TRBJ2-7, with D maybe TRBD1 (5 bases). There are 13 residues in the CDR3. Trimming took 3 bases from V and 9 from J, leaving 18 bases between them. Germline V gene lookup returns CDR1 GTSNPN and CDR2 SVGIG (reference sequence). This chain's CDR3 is CAWSESRIQGQYF. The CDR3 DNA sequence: TGTGCCTGGAGCGAAAGCCGGATCCAGGGGCAGTACTTC.

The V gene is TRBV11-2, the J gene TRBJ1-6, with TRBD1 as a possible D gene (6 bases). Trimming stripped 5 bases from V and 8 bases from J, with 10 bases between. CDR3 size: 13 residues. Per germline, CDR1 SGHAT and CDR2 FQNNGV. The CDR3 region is CASSHGQYSPLHF. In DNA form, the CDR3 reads TGTGCCAGCAGCCACGGACAGTATTCACCCCTCCACTTT.

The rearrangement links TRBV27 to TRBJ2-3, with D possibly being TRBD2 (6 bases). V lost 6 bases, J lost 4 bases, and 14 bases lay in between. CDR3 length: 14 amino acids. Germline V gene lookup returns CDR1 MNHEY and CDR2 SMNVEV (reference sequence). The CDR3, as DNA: TGTGCCAGCAGAACGGGACTCACCTCAGATACGCAGTATTTT. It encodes CASRTGLTSDTQYF.

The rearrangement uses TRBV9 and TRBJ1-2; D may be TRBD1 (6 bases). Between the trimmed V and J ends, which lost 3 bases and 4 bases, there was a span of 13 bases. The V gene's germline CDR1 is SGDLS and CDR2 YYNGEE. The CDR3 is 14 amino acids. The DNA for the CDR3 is TGTGCCAGCAGCGGGGGGGGACAAGCCTATGGCTACACCTTC. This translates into CASSGGGQAYGYTF.

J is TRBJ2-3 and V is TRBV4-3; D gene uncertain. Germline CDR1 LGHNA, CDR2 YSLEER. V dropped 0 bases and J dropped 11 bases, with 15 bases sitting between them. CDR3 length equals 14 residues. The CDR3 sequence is CASSQDQQTHMQYF. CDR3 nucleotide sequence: TGCGCCAGCAGCCAAGACCAGCAGACGCATATGCAGTATTTT.

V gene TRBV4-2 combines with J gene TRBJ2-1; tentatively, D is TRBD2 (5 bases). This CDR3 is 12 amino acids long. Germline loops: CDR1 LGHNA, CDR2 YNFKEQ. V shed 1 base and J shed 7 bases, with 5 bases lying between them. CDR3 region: CASSQGENEQFF. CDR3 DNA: TGTGCCAGCAGCCAAGGGGAGAATGAGCAGTTCTTC.

The CDR3 region is CASSLVLAANTGELFF. In nucleotides, the CDR3 is TGCGCCAGCAGCTTGGTTTTAGCGGCGAACACCGGGGAGCTGTTTTTT. This chain joins TRBV5-1 and TRBJ2-2; TRBD2 is a possible D gene (6 bases). V was cut by 0 bases and J by 0 bases, with 9 bases left in between. There are 16 residues in the CDR3. Looked up from germline, CDR1 is SGHRS and CDR2 is YFSETQ.

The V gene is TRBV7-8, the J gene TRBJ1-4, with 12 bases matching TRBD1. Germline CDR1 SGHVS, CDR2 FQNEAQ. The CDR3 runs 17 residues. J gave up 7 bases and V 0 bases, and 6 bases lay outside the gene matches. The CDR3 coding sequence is TGTGCCAGCAGCTTAGCGGGGGGGACAGGGGGCATTGAAAAACTGTTTTTT. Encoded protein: CASSLAGGTGGIEKLFF. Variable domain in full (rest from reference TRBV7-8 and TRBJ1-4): GAGVSQSPRYKVAKRGQDVALRCDPISGHVSLFWYQQALGQGPEFLTYFQNEAQLDKSGLPSDRFFAERPEGSVSTLKIQRTQQEDSAVYLCASSLAGGTGGIEKLFFGSGTQLSVL.

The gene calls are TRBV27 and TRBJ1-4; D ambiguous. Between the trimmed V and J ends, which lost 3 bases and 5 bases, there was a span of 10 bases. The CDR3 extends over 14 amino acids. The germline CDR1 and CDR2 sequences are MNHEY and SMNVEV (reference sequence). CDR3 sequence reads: CASSFSGVNEKLFF. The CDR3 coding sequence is TGTGCCAGCAGTTTTTCAGGAGTGAATGAAAAACTGTTTTTT.

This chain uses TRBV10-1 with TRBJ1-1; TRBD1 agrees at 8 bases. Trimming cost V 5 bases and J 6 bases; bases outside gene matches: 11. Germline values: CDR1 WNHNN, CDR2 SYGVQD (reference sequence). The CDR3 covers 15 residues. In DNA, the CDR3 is TGCGCCAGCAGTCCAAACAGGGGGGGGATCGCTGAAGCTTTCTTT. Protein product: CASSPNRGGIAEAFF.

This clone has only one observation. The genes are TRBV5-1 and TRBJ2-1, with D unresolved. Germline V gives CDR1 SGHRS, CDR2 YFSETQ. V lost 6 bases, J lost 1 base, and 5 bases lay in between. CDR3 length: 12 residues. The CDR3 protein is CASTDSYNEQFF. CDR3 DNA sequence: TGCGCCAGCACCGATTCCTACAATGAGCAGTTCTTC.

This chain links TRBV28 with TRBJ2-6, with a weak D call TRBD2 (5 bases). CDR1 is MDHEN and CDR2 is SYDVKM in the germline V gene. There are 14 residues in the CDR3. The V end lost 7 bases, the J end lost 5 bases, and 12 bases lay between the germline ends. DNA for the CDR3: TGTGCCAGCACGGTGAACGGGAGGGCCAACGTCCTGACTTTC. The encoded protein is CASTVNGRANVLTF.